The 8 T cell receptor beta chains below all came from one sample that was sequenced in a study of blood T cells in healthy people across ages. A second PCR, run for about 7 to 11 cycles, used a sample-barcoded 5' primer plus a J-beta primer mix. TCRdb re-called the 5' RACE reads with MiXCR, one entry per CDR3 protein. The sample has roughly 680,000 distinct CDR3 sequences; about 50% are singletons. Sequenced: blood. Receptor source: a woman older than 75 in good health.

Of note for this clonotype: Relative to the germline gene, one junction end is altered; a read error may explain this. The rearrangement joins TRBV2 to TRBJ1-5; D is possibly TRBD1 (6 bases). Germline loops: CDR1 SNHLY, CDR2 FYNNEI. This CDR3 is 13 amino acids long. In DNA form, the CDR3 reads TGTGTCAGCGGGTCAGGGGACACTCAGCCCCAGCATTTT. It is translated as CVSGSGDTQPQHF.

A few counts support this clonotype. The rearrangement joins TRBV13 to TRBJ1-1, with 10 nucleotides matching TRBD1. This CDR3 is 17 amino acids long. Per germline, CDR1 PRHDT and CDR2 FYEKMQ (reference sequence). V shed 5 bases and J 4 bases; nucleotides not matched to a gene: 13. For the CDR3, the DNA is TGTGCCAGCAGCCGCCGGACAGGGGGTAGTAGGGTCACTGAAGCTTTCTTT. This codes for CASSRRTGGSRVTEAFF.

The V call is TRBV27, the J call TRBJ2-3; 11 nucleotides line up with TRBD1. The CDR3 sequence is 17 residues long. The germline V gene encodes CDR1 MNHEY and CDR2 SMNVEV (reference sequence). The trim removed 6 bases at V and 2 bases at J, leaving 10 bases unmatched. The CDR3 DNA reads as TGTGCCAGCAGACGGACCGGGACAGGGGGACCCACAGATACGCAGTATTTT. It codes for CASRRTGTGGPTDTQYF.

Of note for this clonotype: A much larger clone lies a single base off, so this may be a read error. The rearrangement uses TRBV7-7 and TRBJ2-7; D is undetermined. Germline CDR1 and CDR2: SSHAT and FNYEAQ (reference sequence). The CDR3 is made up of 15 amino acids. Trimming took 5 bases from V and 2 from J, leaving 16 bases between them. CDR3: CASSLGASVTYEQYF. The CDR3 DNA reads TGTGCCAGCAGCCTTGGAGCGTCAGTCACCTACGAGCAGTACTTC. Combining the CDR3 with reference TRBV7-7 and TRBJ2-7 gives the whole variable domain GAGVSQSPRYKVTKRGQDVTLRCDPISSHATLYWYQQALGQGPEFLTYFNYEAQPDKSGLPSDRFSAERPEGSISTLTIQRTEQRDSAMYRCASSLGASVTYEQYFGPGTRLTVT.

About this clonotype: This could be a read error, since a much larger clone is one nucleotide away. This rearrangement joins TRBV27 to TRBJ2-5; D is uncertain. Trimming pared 0 bases from V and 4 bases from J, leaving 6 bases between. The germline V gene has CDR1 MNHEY and CDR2 SMNVEV (reference sequence). The CDR3 runs to 13 residues. The CDR3 here is CASSLSHTETQYF. CDR3 nucleotides: TGTGCCAGCAGTTTATCTCACACAGAGACCCAGTACTTC.

The rearrangement joins TRBV21-1 to TRBJ2-5. The DNA matches TRBJ2-7 better at its end, which makes the J call doubtful. TRBV21-1 is marked as a pseudogene. This CDR3 has 15 residues. The CDR3 nucleotides read TGTGCCAGCAGCAAAGAGAACAGAAGGTGGTACGAGCAGTACTTC. Amino acids: CASSKENRRWYEQYF.

This clonotype occurred a few times. The chain carries TRBV6-5 and TRBJ2-1, with TRBD2 identical over 11 bases. Germline loops: CDR1 MNHEY, CDR2 SVGAGI. This CDR3 contains 16 residues. With V trimmed by 2 bases and J by 4 bases, 4 bases remained unmatched. The CDR3 is CASSYAGTSGYNEQFF. DNA of the CDR3: TGTGCCAGCAGTTACGCCGGGACTAGCGGATACAATGAGCAGTTCTTC.

The table lists this clonotype with a few counts. The chain combines TRBV11-2 with TRBJ1-4; the D gene is possibly TRBD1 (5 bases). CDR3 length: 13 residues. Trimming took off 6 bases at V and 7 bases at J, with 12 bases between the two ends. The germline gives CDR1 SGHAT, CDR2 FQNNGV. The CDR3 DNA reads TGTGCCAGCAGGACTGAGGACACTGAAAAACTGTTTTTT. Its translation is CASRTEDTEKLFF.